These 5 T cell receptor beta chains were all obtained from the same sample, sequenced in a study of neurological immune-mediated disorders. TCRdb fed the 5' RACE reads into MiXCR, producing one record per CDR3 protein. Among 65,000 to 75,000 distinct CDR3 sequences listed, around 5.1% were seen once. The specimen was PBMCs. These receptors originate from a human donor with multiple sclerosis. The donor label of this sample is uncertain.

The gene calls are TRBV2 and TRBJ2-7; D unclear. CDR3 length: 15 residues. V was trimmed by 3 bases and J by 4 bases, leaving 16 bases between them. Germline CDR1 SNHLY, CDR2 FYNNEI. CDR3 sequence reads: CASSDRVQYRYEQYF. CDR3 nucleotides: TGTGCCAGCAGTGATCGGGTCCAATACAGATACGAGCAGTACTTC.

The genes are TRBV5-1 and TRBJ2-1, with D unresolved. The length of the CDR3 is 15 residues. Germline CDR1 SGHRS, CDR2 YFSETQ. V shed 6 bases and J shed 0 bases, with 13 bases lying between them. CDR3 amino acids: CASTPSTSSYNEQFF. The CDR3 DNA is TGCGCCAGCACGCCATCTACAAGCTCCTACAATGAGCAGTTCTTC.

This clonotype was detected many times. The DNA of the CDR3 is TGCGCCAGCAGCCAAGGTGAGGGACCAGGAGAGACCCAGTACTTC. Translation gives CASSQGEGPGETQYF. The chain carries TRBV4-1 and TRBJ2-5, with D perhaps matching TRBD1 or TRBD2 (5 bases each). Germline values: CDR1 MGHRA, CDR2 YSYEKL. This CDR3 comprises 15 residues. The V and J ends lost 1 base and 4 bases respectively, with 13 bases between them.

In its sample, this clonotype was seen many times. This rearrangement joins TRBV5-1 to TRBJ1-1; D not resolved. The CDR3 sequence is 14 residues long. V was trimmed by 1 base and J by 0 bases, leaving 7 bases between them. From germline, CDR1 is SGHRS and CDR2 YFSETQ. CDR3 coding DNA: TGCGCCAGCAGCTTGTCAGCACTGAACACTGAAGCTTTCTTT. Protein product: CASSLSALNTEAFF.

This clonotype has ten or more counts. The chain recombines TRBV15 with TRBJ2-2; a weak D match, TRBD1 (6 bases). CDR1 and CDR2 from the germline V gene are LNHNV and YYDKDF (reference sequence). CDR3 length: 14 amino acids. Trimming shortened V by 5 bases and J by 3 bases, and 10 bases separated the two germline ends. CDR3 nucleotides: TGTGCCACCAGCGTAACAGGGTACACCGGGGAGCTGTTTTTT. The encoded protein is CATSVTGYTGELFF.